The 31 T cell receptor beta chains listed next were all sequenced from one sample in a study of blood T cell repertoires in COVID-19. TCRdb's copy holds only in-frame clones and misses some; the assay was immunoSEQ multiplex PCR. The sample lists 250,000 to 350,000 clones, roughly 84% occurring once. Sequencing was done on a sample of peripheral blood. Every receptor here comes from a human donor with COVID-19, enrolled during active disease. The donor label of this sample is uncertain.

This clone was found once. The chain carries TRBV10-3 and TRBJ1-4, with a tentative D call TRBD1 (5 bases). Trimming took 0 bases from V and 2 from J, leaving 10 bases between them. This CDR3 region has 16 residues. Germline CDR1 ENHRY, CDR2 SYGVKD. CDR3 nucleotide sequence: TGTGCCATCAGTGAGTCGGGAGGGGTCACTAATGAAAAACTGTTTTTT. Its protein product is CAISESGGVTNEKLFF.

This clone was seen only a few times. The J gene is TRBJ1-6, the V gene TRBV19; TRBD1 is a possible D gene (5 bases). CDR3 length: 12 residues. Germline-derived CDR1 and CDR2 are LNHDA and SQIVND (reference sequence). With 9 bases removed from V and 3 bases from J, the gap between germline ends came to 6 bases. The CDR3, as DNA: TGTGCCAGCAGGGACTATAATTCACCCCTCCACTTT. This gives the protein CASRDYNSPLHF.

The chain joins TRBV19 to TRBJ1-2, with D tentatively TRBD1 (6 bases). V was trimmed by 5 bases and J by 4 bases, leaving 17 bases between them. Per the germline V gene, CDR1 is LNHDA and CDR2 is SQIVND (reference sequence). The CDR3 totals 15 residues. CDR3 loop: CASSLDPQGAYGYTF. Written as DNA, the CDR3 is TGTGCCAGTAGTCTCGACCCACAGGGAGCCTATGGCTACACCTTC.

The rearrangement uses TRBV4-3 and TRBJ1-2; 12 positions match TRBD1. Germline V gene lookup returns CDR1 LGHNA and CDR2 YSLEER. The trim removed 4 bases at V and 2 bases at J, leaving 2 bases unmatched. This CDR3 contains 15 residues. The CDR3 DNA reads as TGCGCCAGCAGCCGTGGGACAGGGGGCAACTATGGCTACACCTTC. It codes for CASSRGTGGNYGYTF.

This chain joins TRBV4-1 and TRBJ1-6, with 7 positions matching TRBD1. Germline CDR1 reads MGHRA; CDR2 reads YSYEKL. The CDR3 covers 14 residues. V lost 0 bases to trimming and J lost 11 bases; unmatched junction nucleotides: 4. CDR3 loop: CASSQDWGQTPLHF. Written as DNA, the CDR3 is TGCGCCAGCAGCCAAGATTGGGGACAGACACCCCTCCACTTT.

This chain joins TRBV6-5 and TRBJ1-5, with D perhaps TRBD1 (6 bases). Germline lookup yields CDR1 MNHEY and CDR2 SVGAGI. This CDR3 spans 15 amino acids. V lost 6 bases and J 5 bases, leaving 17 bases between the germline ends. This CDR3 reads CASRPDYRADQPQHF. DNA for the CDR3: TGTGCCAGCAGACCGGATTACAGGGCAGATCAGCCCCAGCATTTT.

This chain connects TRBV30 to TRBJ1-2, with TRBD1 matching 7 bases. V dropped 0 bases and J dropped 5; count of bases not matched to a gene: 6. The CDR3 consists of 14 residues. Germline CDR1 GTSNPN, CDR2 SVGIG (reference sequence). For the CDR3, the DNA is TGTGCCTGGAGTGTACAGGGGCGCGGGTATGGCTACACCTTC. Residues: CAWSVQGRGYGYTF.

The chain employs TRBV5-1 and TRBJ1-2; D is uncertain. The CDR3 has 14 residues. Trimming took 0 bases from V and 4 from J, leaving 10 bases between them. Germline V gene data show CDR1 as SGHRS and CDR2 as YFSETQ. CDR3 coding DNA: TGCGCCAGCAGCTTGGGGCACACTAGCTATGGCTACACCTTC. Translated, it gives CASSLGHTSYGYTF.

The gene calls are TRBV7-2 and TRBJ2-1, with D unclear. CDR1 SGHTA and CDR2 FQGNSA come from the germline V gene. Trimming stripped 2 bases from V and 9 bases from J, with 8 bases between. This CDR3 has 12 amino acids. The CDR3: CASSLLNGEQFF. Here the CDR3 DNA reads TGTGCCAGCAGCTTACTAAACGGTGAGCAGTTCTTC.

This chain links TRBV6-6 with TRBJ2-1; 8 bases are shared with TRBD1. Germline CDR1 and CDR2: MNHNY and SVGAGI (reference sequence). V was clipped by 7 bases and J by 6 bases; unmatched bases: 11. CDR3 size: 15 residues. CDR3: CASTATGTGVNEQFF. In DNA, the CDR3 is TGTGCCAGCACCGCCACCGGGACAGGTGTCAATGAGCAGTTCTTC.

This chain connects TRBV7-3 to TRBJ2-3, with D tentatively TRBD2 (5 bases). The CDR3 runs to 15 residues. V was clipped by 5 bases and J by 0 bases, with 12 bases between them. CDR1 and CDR2 from the germline V gene are SGHTA and FQGTGA. The CDR3 DNA reads as TGTGCCAGCAGCCCTGGACTTTCTAGCACAGATACGCAGTATTTT. Protein product: CASSPGLSSTDTQYF.

V usage is TRBV5-6 and J usage is TRBJ1-2, with no clear D. V gave up 1 base and J gave up 6 bases, with 13 bases separating them. Per germline, CDR1 SGHDT and CDR2 YYEEEE. The CDR3 sequence is 14 residues long. The CDR3 reads CASSLRGIMDGYTF. The CDR3 DNA reads as TGTGCCAGCAGCTTGCGGGGAATAATGGATGGCTACACCTTC.

V usage is TRBV5-1 and J usage is TRBJ1-2; 7 positions match TRBD1. V lost 4 bases, J lost 4 bases, and 7 bases stayed unmatched. In germline, CDR1 is SGHRS, CDR2 YFSETQ. The CDR3 is made up of 14 amino acids. The CDR3 region has the DNA TGCGCCAGCAGCGCAGGGACAGTGAGCTATGGCTACACCTTC. Protein product: CASSAGTVSYGYTF.

The chain links TRBV21-1 to TRBJ2-5; TRBD1 was called by the table and not checked on the DNA. TRBV21-1 is an annotated pseudogene. The CDR3 is 16 residues long. The CDR3: CASSKLQGQGEETQYF. The CDR3 DNA sequence: TGTGCCAGCAGCAAATTACAGGGACAGGGCGAAGAGACCCAGTACTTC.

This chain uses TRBV28 with TRBJ1-2, with a weak D call TRBD1 (5 bases). V was trimmed by 5 bases and J by 6 bases, leaving 16 bases between them. The CDR3 loop spans 14 amino acids. Germline V gene sequence: CDR1 MDHEN, CDR2 SYDVKM. CDR3 in DNA: TGTGCCAGCAGTCCCCCGGCCAGGGCGGATGGCTACACCTTC. Its translation is CASSPPARADGYTF.

This chain joins TRBV7-8 and TRBJ2-7, with 9 bases fitting TRBD1. Germline CDR1 and CDR2: SGHVS and FQNEAQ. V gave up 1 base and J gave up 7 bases; unmatched junction bases: 5. The CDR3 is made up of 14 amino acids. CDR3 DNA: TGTGCCAGCAGCTTAGTGGGACAGGGAGGAGAGCAGTACTTC. Translating it yields CASSLVGQGGEQYF.

A single count supports this clone. The rearrangement links TRBV7-3 to TRBJ2-1; 7 positions agree with TRBD2. This CDR3 has 16 amino acids. Germline CDR1 reads SGHTA; CDR2 reads FQGTGA. V shed 1 base and J 16 bases; nucleotides not matched to a gene: 19. CDR3 bases: TGTGCCAGCAGCTTAAGGAGTACAATGAGCGGGGCACAAAAATTCTTC. Translating it yields CASSLRSTMSGAQKFF.

V usage is TRBV5-1 and J usage is TRBJ1-1; 9 positions match TRBD1. Germline trimming cut 0 bases from V and 4 bases from J; bases unmatched to any gene: 4. The CDR3 is 15 amino acids. Germline V gene sequence: CDR1 SGHRS, CDR2 YFSETQ. CDR3 in DNA: TGCGCCAGCAGCTTGGACAGGGGGCTGGCCACTGAAGCTTTCTTT. This codes for CASSLDRGLATEAFF.

The chain uses TRBV5-4 and TRBJ2-1; 13 bases fit TRBD2. V shed 4 bases, J shed 12 bases, and the junction held 13 bases outside the gene matches. The V gene's germline CDR1 is SGHNT and CDR2 YYREEE (reference sequence). The CDR3 runs 16 residues. CDR3 bases: TGTGCCAGCAGCCCCTTGGGGACTAGCGGGACCCCCGTGCAGTTCTTC. Protein sequence: CASSPLGTSGTPVQFF.

This clone occurred a few times. The J gene is TRBJ1-2, the V gene TRBV9; TRBD1 matches 9 bases. The V gene end was trimmed by 0 bases and the J gene end by 8 bases; junction bases not matched to a gene: 11. The CDR3 extends over 16 amino acids. From germline, CDR1 is SGDLS and CDR2 YYNGEE. The CDR3 is CASSVGTGGASGGYTF. For the CDR3, the DNA is TGTGCCAGCAGCGTAGGAACAGGGGGCGCGAGCGGAGGCTACACCTTC. Full variable domain (missing parts from reference TRBV9 and TRBJ1-2): DSGVTQTPKHLITATGQRVTLRCSPRSGDLSVYWYQQSLDQGLQFLIQYYNGEERAKGNILERFSAQQFPDLHSELNLSSLELGDSALYFCASSVGTGGASGGYTFGSGTRLTVV.

This clone showed up just once. The chain joins TRBV3-1 (or the pseudogene TRBV3-2) to TRBJ2-7; D possibly corresponds to TRBD1 (5 bases). The V gene's germline CDR1 is LGHDT and CDR2 YNNKEL (reference sequence). This CDR3 comprises 15 residues. V lost 0 bases and J lost 7, with 16 bases in between. The CDR3 sequence: CASSQEYRLGEEQYF. DNA of the CDR3: TGTGCCAGCAGCCAAGAGTACAGGTTAGGCGAAGAGCAGTACTTC.

This rearrangement joins TRBV7-6 to TRBJ2-5; D might be TRBD2 (5 bases). The CDR3 has 14 amino acids. Trimming removed 5 bases at V and 2 bases at J, with 12 bases between. The germline gives CDR1 SGHVS, CDR2 FNYEAQ. Written as DNA, the CDR3 is TGTGCCAGCAGCCCCCATGGGGAGCAAGAGACCCAGTACTTC. Translating it yields CASSPHGEQETQYF.

The chain uses TRBV30 and TRBJ1-4; D unclear. The germline gives CDR1 GTSNPN, CDR2 SVGIG (reference sequence). The CDR3 runs to 14 residues. Trimming shortened V by 1 base and J by 9 bases, and 15 bases separated the two germline ends. For the CDR3, the DNA is TGTGCCTGGAGTGAACGGACTGGTTGGAAAAAACTGTTTTTT. It translates to CAWSERTGWKKLFF. Complete variable domain (other parts from reference TRBV30 and TRBJ1-4): SQTIHQWPATLVQPVGSPLSLECTVEGTSNPNLYWYRQAAGRGLQLLFYSVGIGQISSEVPQNLSASRPQDRQFILSSKKLLLSDSGFYLCAWSERTGWKKLFFGSGTQLSVL.

This chain connects TRBV11-2 to TRBJ1-6; D is uncertain. V shed 5 bases and J shed 7 bases, with 18 bases lying between them. Germline CDR1 SGHAT, CDR2 FQNNGV. The CDR3 consists of 16 residues. In nucleotides, the CDR3 is TGTGCCAGCAGCCCAGGTACAAGTCCTCCGAATTCACCCCTCCACTTT. Translated: CASSPGTSPPNSPLHF.

This clone was counted once. The genes are TRBV11-3 and TRBJ2-3; 9 bases align to TRBD1. The junction had 6 bases not matched to a gene; V was cut back by 5 bases and J by 3 bases. Germline lookup yields CDR1 SGHNT and CDR2 YENEEA. This CDR3 comprises 15 residues. The CDR3 sequence is CASSRAGQGTDTQYF. The CDR3 coding sequence is TGTGCCAGCAGCCGCGCAGGACAGGGGACAGATACGCAGTATTTT.

The V and J genes are TRBV28 and TRBJ1-4; TRBD1 matches at 7 bases. V gave up 7 bases and J gave up 4 bases; unmatched junction bases: 3. In germline, CDR1 is MDHEN, CDR2 SYDVKM. This CDR3 contains 13 residues. CDR3 DNA sequence: TGTGCCAGCAAGGGACAGCTTAATGAAAAACTGTTTTTT. Translated: CASKGQLNEKLFF.

The rearrangement joins TRBV27 to TRBJ1-6; TRBD1 aligns across 7 bases. Germline V gene data show CDR1 as MNHEY and CDR2 as SMNVEV (reference sequence). V shed 8 bases, J shed 7 bases, and the junction held 23 bases outside the gene matches. The CDR3 covers 19 residues. The CDR3 is CASQVRQGLYTRGNSPLHF. In DNA, the CDR3 is TGTGCCAGCCAGGTGCGACAGGGACTTTATACAAGGGGGAATTCACCCCTCCACTTT.

The chain has TRBV9 and TRBJ1-5; a weak D match, TRBD1 (6 bases). In germline, CDR1 is SGDLS, CDR2 YYNGEE. Trimming cost V 2 bases and J 5 bases, with 11 bases left between them. The CDR3 runs 14 residues. The CDR3 loop is CASSVDGGHQPQHF. CDR3 nucleotides: TGTGCCAGCAGCGTGGACGGGGGGCATCAGCCCCAGCATTTT.

This clone was detected only a few times. The DNA for the CDR3 is TGTGCCTGGAGCCGACAGCGATATTCCTCTGGAAACACCATATATTTT. This codes for CAWSRQRYSSGNTIYF. The genes are TRBV30 and TRBJ1-3, with D possibly TRBD1 on 5 matching bases. Germline loops: CDR1 GTSNPN, CDR2 SVGIG (reference sequence). The CDR3 is 16 amino acids. V gave up 3 bases and J gave up 0 bases, with 15 bases separating them.

The J gene is TRBJ1-6, the V gene TRBV5-6, with 7 bases matching TRBD1. CDR3 length equals 18 residues. Germline V lookup: CDR1 SGHDT, CDR2 YYEEEE. Trimming took 4 bases from V and 14 from J; bases not matched to a gene: 24. For the CDR3, the DNA is TGTGCCAGCAGCCCAATGACTCAGGGGGGACTCTCTCCTCGGACCCTCCACTTT. This encodes CASSPMTQGGLSPRTLHF.

About this clone: Other nucleotide sequences in the sample specify the same CDR3. The V and J genes are TRBV6-5 and TRBJ1-2; D not resolved. Germline-derived CDR1 and CDR2 are MNHEY and SVGAGI. With 2 bases removed from V and 0 bases from J, the gap between germline ends came to 7 bases. The CDR3 totals 14 residues. The CDR3 protein is CASSYSRANYGYTF. The DNA for the CDR3 is TGTGCCAGCAGTTACAGCCGGGCTAACTATGGCTACACCTTC.